These T cell receptor beta chains were read from a single sample in a study of T cells after yellow fever vaccination. Each CDR3 protein is one row after TCRdb ran MiXCR on the 5' RACE reads. Of nearly 350,000 distinct CDR3 sequences in the sample, roughly 8.3% were seen once. This specimen consisted of PBMCs, obtained roughly 45 days after the first yellow fever vaccination. The receptor set was obtained from a man aged 18 to 30 who received the YFV17D yellow fever vaccine. The conserved cysteine and the conserved F or W are not part of the CDR3 here.

V	J	CDR3
TRBV6-2/TRBV6-3	TRBJ1-1	ASSREAGEAF
TRBV13	TRBJ2-5	ASSGPPQGGGETQY
TRBV5-1	TRBJ2-3	ASSSPKDGDTQY
TRBV12-5	TRBJ2-1	ASVPGGSGSYNEQF
TRBV7-9	TRBJ2-1	ASSDRVRNEQF
TRBV5-1	TRBJ2-1	ASRETANNEQF
TRBV7-9	TRBJ1-6	ASSRTADSPLH
TRBV7-2	TRBJ1-1	ASSRTTAEAF
TRBV20-1	TRBJ1-5	SARDWTGTSNQPQH
TRBV4-1	TRBJ1-2	ASSPNPVNYGYT
TRBV12-3/TRBV12-4	TRBJ1-6	ASSSLGGGPLH
TRBV6-5	TRBJ1-1	ASSYSTGGWTEAF